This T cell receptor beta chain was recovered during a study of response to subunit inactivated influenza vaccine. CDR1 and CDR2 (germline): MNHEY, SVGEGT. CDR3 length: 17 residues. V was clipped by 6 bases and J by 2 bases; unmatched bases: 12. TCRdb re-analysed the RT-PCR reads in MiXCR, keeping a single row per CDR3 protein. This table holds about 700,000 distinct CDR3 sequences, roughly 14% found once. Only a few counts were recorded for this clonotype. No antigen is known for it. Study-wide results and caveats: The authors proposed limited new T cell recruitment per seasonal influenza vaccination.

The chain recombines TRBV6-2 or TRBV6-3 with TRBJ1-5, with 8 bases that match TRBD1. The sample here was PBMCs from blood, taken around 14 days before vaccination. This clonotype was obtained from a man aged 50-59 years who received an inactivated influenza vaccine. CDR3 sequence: CASSNAGGWSGNQPQHF. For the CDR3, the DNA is TGTGCCAGCAGCAACGCAGGGGGCTGGTCTGGCAATCAGCCCCAGCATTTT.